The source of this T cell receptor beta chain is a study of cytomegalovirus exposure and HLA in healthy donors. Broader study findings: Upon later analysis, TCR association rates were observed to vary by HLA locus, being highest for DRB1 and lowest for HLA-C. Among TCR beta chains, those listed as cytomegalovirus-associated numbered around 180.

At sampling all donors were nominally healthy, likely with unrecorded immune exposures. About this clone: What it binds is not known.

PCR was performed using 60 Vbeta and 13 Jbeta primers. Here immunoSEQ multiplex PCR was the method, and the copy in TCRdb shows in-frame clones only, minus some. The table lists approximately 180,000 clones, about 73% of them singletons, with around 14% in the top ten. Germline V gene lookup returns CDR1 MGHRA and CDR2 YSYEKL. V was clipped by 4 bases and J by 1 base, with 14 bases between them. The CDR3 is made up of 16 amino acids. This clonotype originated in a woman aged 50 to 60 in good health and CMV-seropositive. This chain joins TRBV4-1 and TRBJ1-5; D is undetermined. Sequences were obtained from PBMCs. This chain's CDR3 is CASSPTSSYSNQPQHF. CDR3 coding DNA: TGCGCCAGCAGCCCCACGTCGAGCTACAGCAATCAGCCCCAGCATTTT.